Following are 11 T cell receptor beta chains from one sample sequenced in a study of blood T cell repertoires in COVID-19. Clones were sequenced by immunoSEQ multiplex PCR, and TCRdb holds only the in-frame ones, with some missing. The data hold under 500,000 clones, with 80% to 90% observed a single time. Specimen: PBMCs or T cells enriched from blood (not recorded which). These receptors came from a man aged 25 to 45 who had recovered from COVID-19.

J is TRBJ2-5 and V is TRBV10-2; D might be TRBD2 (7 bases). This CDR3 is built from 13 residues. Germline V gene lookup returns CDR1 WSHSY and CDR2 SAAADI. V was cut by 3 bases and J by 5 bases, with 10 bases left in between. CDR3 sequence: CASSERGGETQYF. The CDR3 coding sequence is TGCGCCAGCAGTGAAAGGGGGGGGGAGACCCAGTACTTC.

DNA of the CDR3: TGCGCCAGCAGCCTCACCGGGACTAGCGGGAGTACAGATACGCAGTATTTT. It specifies CASSLTGTSGSTDTQYF. The rearrangement uses TRBV4-1 and TRBJ2-3; 14 bases match TRBD2. The CDR3 length is 17 residues. Germline V gene lookup returns CDR1 MGHRA and CDR2 YSYEKL. The trim removed 4 bases at V and 3 bases at J, leaving 6 bases unmatched.

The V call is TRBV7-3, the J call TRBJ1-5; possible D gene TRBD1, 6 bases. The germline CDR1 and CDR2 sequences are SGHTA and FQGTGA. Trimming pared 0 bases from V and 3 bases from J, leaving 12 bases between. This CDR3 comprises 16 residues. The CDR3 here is CASSLTFWGHNQPQHF. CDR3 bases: TGTGCCAGCAGCTTAACGTTCTGGGGGCACAATCAGCCCCAGCATTTT. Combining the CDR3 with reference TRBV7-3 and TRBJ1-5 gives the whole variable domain GAGVSQTPSNKVTEKGKYVELRCDPISGHTALYWYRQSLGQGPEFLIYFQGTGAADDSGLPNDRFFAVRPEGSVSTLKIQRTERGDSAVYLCASSLTFWGHNQPQHFGDGTRLSIL.

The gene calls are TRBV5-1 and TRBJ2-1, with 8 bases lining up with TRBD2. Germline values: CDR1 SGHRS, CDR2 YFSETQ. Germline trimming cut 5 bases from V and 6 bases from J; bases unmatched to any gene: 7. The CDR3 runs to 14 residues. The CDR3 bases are TGCGCCAGCAGATTAAGCGGGAGTGTCAATGAGCAGTTCTTC. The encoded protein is CASRLSGSVNEQFF.

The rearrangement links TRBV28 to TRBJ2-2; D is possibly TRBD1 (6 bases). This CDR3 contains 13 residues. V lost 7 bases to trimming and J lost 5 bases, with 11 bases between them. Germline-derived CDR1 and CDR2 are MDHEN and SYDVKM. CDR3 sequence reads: CASTGQFTGELFF. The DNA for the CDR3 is TGTGCCAGCACGGGACAATTTACCGGGGAGCTGTTTTTT.

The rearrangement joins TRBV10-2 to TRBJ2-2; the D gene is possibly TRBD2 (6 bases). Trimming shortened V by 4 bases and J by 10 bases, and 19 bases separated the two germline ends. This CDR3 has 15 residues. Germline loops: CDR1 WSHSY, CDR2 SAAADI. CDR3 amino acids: CASSGNRDFNLELFF. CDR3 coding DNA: TGCGCCAGCAGTGGTAACCGGGACTTCAATTTGGAGCTGTTTTTT.

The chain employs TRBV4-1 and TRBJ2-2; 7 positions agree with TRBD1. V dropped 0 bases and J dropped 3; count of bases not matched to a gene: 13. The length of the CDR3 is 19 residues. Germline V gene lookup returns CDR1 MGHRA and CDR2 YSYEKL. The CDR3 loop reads CASSQEPSATGVDTGELFF. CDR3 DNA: TGCGCCAGCAGCCAAGAGCCAAGCGCAACAGGGGTGGACACCGGGGAGCTGTTTTTT.

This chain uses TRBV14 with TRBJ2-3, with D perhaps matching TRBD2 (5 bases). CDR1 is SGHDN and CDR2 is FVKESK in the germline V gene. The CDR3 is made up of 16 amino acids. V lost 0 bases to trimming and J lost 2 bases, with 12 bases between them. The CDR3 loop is CASSQEGGRHTDTQYF. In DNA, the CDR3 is TGTGCCAGCAGCCAAGAGGGCGGGCGCCACACAGATACGCAGTATTTT.

The CDR3 loop is CASSMGGGSQPQHF. Here the CDR3 DNA reads TGTGCCAGTAGTATGGGCGGGGGCTCACAGCCCCAGCATTTT. The chain combines TRBV19 with TRBJ1-5; D possibly corresponds to TRBD1 (6 bases). Deletions cut 3 bases from V and 7 bases from J, with 13 bases between. The CDR3 extends over 14 amino acids. The V gene's germline CDR1 is LNHDA and CDR2 SQIVND (reference sequence). Filled out from reference TRBV19 and TRBJ1-5, the complete variable domain reads DGGITQSPKYLFRKEGQNVTLSCEQNLNHDAMYWYRQDPGQGLRLIYYSQIVNDFQKGDIAEGYSVSREKKESFPLTVTSAQKNPTAFYLCASSMGGGSQPQHFGDGTRLSIL.

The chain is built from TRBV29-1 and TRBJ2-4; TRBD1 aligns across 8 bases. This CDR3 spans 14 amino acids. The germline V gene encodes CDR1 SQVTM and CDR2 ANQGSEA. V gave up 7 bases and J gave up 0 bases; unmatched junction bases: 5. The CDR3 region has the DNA TGCAGCGCGCTGACAGGGGAAGCCAAAAACATTCAGTACTTC. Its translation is CSALTGEAKNIQYF. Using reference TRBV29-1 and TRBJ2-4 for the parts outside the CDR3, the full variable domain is SAVISQKPSRDICQRGTSLTIQCQVDSQVTMMFWYRQQPGQSLTLIATANQGSEATYESGFVIDKFPISRPNLTFSTLTVSNMSPEDSSIYLCSALTGEAKNIQYFGAGTRLSVL.

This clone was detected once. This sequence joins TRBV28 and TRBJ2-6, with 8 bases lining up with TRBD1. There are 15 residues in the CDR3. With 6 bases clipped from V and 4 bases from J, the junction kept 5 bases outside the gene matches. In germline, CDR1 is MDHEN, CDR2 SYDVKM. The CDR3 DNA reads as TGTGCCAGCAGCCAGGGGGCGTTGGGGGCCAACGTCCTGACTTTC. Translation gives CASSQGALGANVLTF.